The T cell receptor beta chain under discussion was sequenced for a study of blood T cells in healthy people across ages. Healthy Caucasians from Russia aged about 6 to 100 served as donors. Isolating PBMCs gave at least 7 million of these cells per sample. The second PCR ran roughly 6 to 12 cycles with a sample-barcoded 5' primer and J-beta primers. A tag from a template-switch adaptor with 12 random nucleotides marked each cDNA molecule. Using its own MiXCR run on the 5' RACE reads, TCRdb lists one record per CDR3 protein. Of around 850,000 distinct CDR3 sequences in the sample, 30% to 45% were seen once. Study-wide results and caveats: Long-lived donors carried more naive CD4+ cells and greater diversity than aged donors.

Turning to this clonotype: Its target is not known.

This TCR was recovered from a man between 18 and 29 years old in good health. The specimen was blood.

CDR3 DNA sequence: TGTGCCTGGAGTGTCGCTAGCGGGGGTTTACTCGGTTCCCAAGAGACCCAGTACTTC. It yields the protein CAWSVASGGLLGSQETQYF. The chain employs TRBV30 and TRBJ2-5; 10 positions match TRBD2. With V trimmed by 0 bases and J by 1 base, 14 bases remained unmatched. Per germline, CDR1 GTSNPN and CDR2 SVGIG (reference sequence). The length of the CDR3 is 19 residues.